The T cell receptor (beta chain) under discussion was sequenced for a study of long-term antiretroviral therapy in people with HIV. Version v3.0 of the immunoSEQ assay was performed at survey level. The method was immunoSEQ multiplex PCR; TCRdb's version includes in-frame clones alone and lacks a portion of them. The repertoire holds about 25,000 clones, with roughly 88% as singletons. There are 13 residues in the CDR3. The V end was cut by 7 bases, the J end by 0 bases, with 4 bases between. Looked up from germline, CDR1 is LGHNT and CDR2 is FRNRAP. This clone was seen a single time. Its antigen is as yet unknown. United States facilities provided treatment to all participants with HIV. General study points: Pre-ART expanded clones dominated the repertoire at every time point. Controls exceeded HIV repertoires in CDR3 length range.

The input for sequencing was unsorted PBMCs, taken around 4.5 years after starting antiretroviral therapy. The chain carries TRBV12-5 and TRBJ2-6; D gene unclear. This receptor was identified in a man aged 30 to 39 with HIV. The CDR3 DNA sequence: TGTGCTAGTGCCCGCTCTGGGGCCAACGTCCTGACTTTC. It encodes CASARSGANVLTF.